This note documents a single T cell receptor beta chain sequence. The source of the sample is a study of T cells after yellow fever vaccination. Germline CDR1 is SGHTA and CDR2 is FQGNSA. Trimming stripped 2 bases from V and 0 bases from J, with 12 bases between. The CDR3 contains 16 residues. Conversion of TCR transcripts into cDNA relied on 5'RACE template switching, which added a universal primer site and UMIs. TCRdb redid the calling of the 5' RACE reads with MiXCR, one entry per CDR3 protein. The data hold some 560,000 distinct CDR3 sequences, with around a sixth observed a single time. The chain has TRBV7-2 and TRBJ2-3; D remains unclear. Specimen: PBMCs, collected 4 to 6 days after the first yellow fever vaccination. The origin of this receptor is a man aged 18 to 29 who received the YFV17D yellow fever vaccine. The CDR3 nucleotides are TGTGCCAGCAGCTTACTTGGTGTCGGGAGCACAGATACGCAGTATTTT. Translating it yields CASSLLGVGSTDTQYF. Together with reference TRBV7-2 and TRBJ2-3, the CDR3 gives the full variable domain: GAGVSQSPSNKVTEKGKDVELRCDPISGHTALYWYRQSLGQGLEFLIYFQGNSAPDKSGLPSDRFSAERTGGSVSTLTIQRTQQEDSAVYLCASSLLGVGSTDTQYFGPGTRLTVL.